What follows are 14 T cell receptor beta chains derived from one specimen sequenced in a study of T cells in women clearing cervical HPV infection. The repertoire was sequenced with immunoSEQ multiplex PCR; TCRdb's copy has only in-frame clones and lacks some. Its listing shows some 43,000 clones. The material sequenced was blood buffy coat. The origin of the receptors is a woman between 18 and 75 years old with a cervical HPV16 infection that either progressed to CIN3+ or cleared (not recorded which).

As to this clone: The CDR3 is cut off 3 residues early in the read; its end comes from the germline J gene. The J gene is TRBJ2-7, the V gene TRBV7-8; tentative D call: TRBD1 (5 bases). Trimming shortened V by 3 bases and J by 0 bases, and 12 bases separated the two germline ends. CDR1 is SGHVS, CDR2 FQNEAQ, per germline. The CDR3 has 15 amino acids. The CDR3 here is CASSFRQPSSYEQYF. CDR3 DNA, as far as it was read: TGTGCCAGCAGCTTTCGACAGCCAAGCTCCTACGAG.

The CDR3 spells CASSPEPSGVPWDYTF. The covered CDR3 bases are TGTGCCAGCAGCCCCGAGCCAAGCGGGGTACCGTGGGAC. The chain recombines TRBV7-6 with TRBJ1-2, with D unresolved. The CDR3 end falls 3 residues outside the read, so it is completed with the germline J gene. Germline V lookup: CDR1 SGHVS, CDR2 FNYEAQ. This CDR3 region has 16 residues.

CDR3: CASTGGLEPQHF. The DNA read from the CDR3 is TGTGCCAGCACGGGGGGGTTAGAGCCC. V is TRBV28 and J is TRBJ1-5, with D possibly being TRBD1 (5 bases). The CDR3 end is not reached by the read, which stops 3 residues before it; the germline J gene fills it in. The V and J ends lost 7 bases and 8 bases respectively, with 12 bases between them. The CDR3 is made up of 12 amino acids. Germline CDR1 and CDR2: MDHEN and SYDVKM.

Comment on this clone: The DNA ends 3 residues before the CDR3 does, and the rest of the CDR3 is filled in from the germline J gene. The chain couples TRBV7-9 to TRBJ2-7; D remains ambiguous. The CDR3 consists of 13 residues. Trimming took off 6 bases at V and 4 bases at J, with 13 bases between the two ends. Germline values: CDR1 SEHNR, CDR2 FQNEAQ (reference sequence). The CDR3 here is CASSAARRYEQYF. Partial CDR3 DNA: TGTGCCAGCAGTGCCGCCAGGCGTTACGAG. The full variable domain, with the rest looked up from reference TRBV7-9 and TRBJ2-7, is DTGVSQNPRHKITKRGQNVTFRCDPISEHNRLYWYRQTLGQGPEFLTYFQNEAQLEKSRLLSDRFSAERPKGSFSTLEIQRTEQGDSAMYLCASSAARRYEQYFGPGTRLTVT.

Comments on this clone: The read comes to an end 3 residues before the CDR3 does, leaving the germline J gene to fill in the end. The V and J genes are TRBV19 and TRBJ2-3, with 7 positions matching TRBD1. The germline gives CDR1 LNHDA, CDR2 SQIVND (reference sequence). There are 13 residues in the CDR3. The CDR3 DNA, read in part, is TGTGCCAGTAGTAGAGGGGGCGCGGAGACG. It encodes CASSRGGAET. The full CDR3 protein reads CASSRGGAETQYF.

The CDR3 loop reads CASSLAGNSPLHF. CDR3 DNA, as far as it was read: TGTGCCAGCAGCCTGGCAGGGAACTCACCC. The rearrangement uses TRBV14 and TRBJ1-6; a weak D match, TRBD1 (5 bases). The missing CDR3 end, 3 residues past where the read stops, is filled in from the germline J gene. CDR1 is SGHDN, CDR2 FVKESK, per germline. The CDR3 sequence is 13 residues long. Trimming left V 4 bases short and J 10 bases short, with 11 bases between.

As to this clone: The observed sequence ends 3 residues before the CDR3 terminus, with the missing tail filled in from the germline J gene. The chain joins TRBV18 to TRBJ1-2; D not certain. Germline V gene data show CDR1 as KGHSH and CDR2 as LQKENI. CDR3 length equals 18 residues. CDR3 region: CASSRPYRATLATDTYTF. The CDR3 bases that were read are TGTGCCAGCTCCCGACCGTATAGGGCGACACTCGCCACAGATACC.

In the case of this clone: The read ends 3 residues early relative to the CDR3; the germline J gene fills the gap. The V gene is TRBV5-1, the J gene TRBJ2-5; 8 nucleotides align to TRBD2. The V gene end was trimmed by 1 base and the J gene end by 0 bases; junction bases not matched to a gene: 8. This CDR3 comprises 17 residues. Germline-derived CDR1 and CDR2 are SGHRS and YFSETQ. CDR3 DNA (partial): TGCGCCAGCAGCTTGTTCGGTGGCGGGGGGTACCAAGAGACC. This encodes CASSLFGGGGYQET. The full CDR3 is CASSLFGGGGYQETQYF.

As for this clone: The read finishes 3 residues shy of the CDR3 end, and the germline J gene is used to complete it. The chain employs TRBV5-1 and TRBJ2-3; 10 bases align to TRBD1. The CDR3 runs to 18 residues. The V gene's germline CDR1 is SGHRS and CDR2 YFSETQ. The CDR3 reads CASSTSPRQGAFQETQYF. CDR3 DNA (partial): TGCGCCAGCAGCACCTCCCCTCGACAGGGGGCTTTTCAAGAGACG.

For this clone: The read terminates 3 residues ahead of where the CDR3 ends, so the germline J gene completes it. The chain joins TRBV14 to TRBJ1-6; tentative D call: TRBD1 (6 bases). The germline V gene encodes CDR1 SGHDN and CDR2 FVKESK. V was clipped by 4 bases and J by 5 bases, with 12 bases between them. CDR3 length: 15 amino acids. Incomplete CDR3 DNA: TGTGCCAGCAGCCGAGGACAGCGCGATAATTCACCC. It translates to CASSRGQRDNSP. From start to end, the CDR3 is CASSRGQRDNSPLHF.

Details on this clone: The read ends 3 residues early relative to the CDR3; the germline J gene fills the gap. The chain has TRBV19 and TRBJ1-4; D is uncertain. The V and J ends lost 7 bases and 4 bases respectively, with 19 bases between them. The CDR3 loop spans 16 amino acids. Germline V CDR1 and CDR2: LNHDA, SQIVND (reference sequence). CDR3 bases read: TGTGCCAGTACCCACCTGATCGCTAAGGGTAATGAAAAA. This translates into CASTHLIAKGNEK. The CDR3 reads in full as CASTHLIAKGNEKLFF.

CDR3 DNA (partial): TGTGCCAGCAGCTTAACACACAACTACGAC. The encoded protein is CASSLTHNYD. The complete CDR3 sequence is CASSLTHNYDYTF. This chain joins TRBV7-2 and TRBJ1-2; D ambiguous. The read gets to within 3 residues of the CDR3 end, and the germline J gene fills in the rest. CDR1 and CDR2 from the germline V gene are SGHTA and FQGNSA. CDR3 length: 13 amino acids.

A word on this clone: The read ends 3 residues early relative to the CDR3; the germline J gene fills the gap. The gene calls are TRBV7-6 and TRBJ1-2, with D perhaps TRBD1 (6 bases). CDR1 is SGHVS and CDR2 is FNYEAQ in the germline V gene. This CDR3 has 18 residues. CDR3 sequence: CASSPRPRRGAHTDTYTF. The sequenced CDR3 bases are TGTGCCAGCAGCCCCCGGCCCCGGCGGGGGGCCCACACAGATACC.

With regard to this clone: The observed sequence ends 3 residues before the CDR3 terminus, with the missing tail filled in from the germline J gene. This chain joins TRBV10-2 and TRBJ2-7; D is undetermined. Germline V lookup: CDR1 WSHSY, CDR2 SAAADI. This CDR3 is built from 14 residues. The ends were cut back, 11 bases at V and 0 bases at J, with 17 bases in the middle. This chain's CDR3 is CAPNVGYSSYEQYF. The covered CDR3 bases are TGCGCCCCAAACGTAGGGTATAGCTCCTACGAG.